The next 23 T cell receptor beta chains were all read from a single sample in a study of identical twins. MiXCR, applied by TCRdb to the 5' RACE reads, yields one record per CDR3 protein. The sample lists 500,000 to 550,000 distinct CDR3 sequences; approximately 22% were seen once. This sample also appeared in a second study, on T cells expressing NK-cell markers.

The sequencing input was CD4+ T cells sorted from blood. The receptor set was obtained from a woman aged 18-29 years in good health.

CDR3 coding DNA: TGTGCCAGCAGCTTAGGGGACGAGCGGTCCTACGAGCAGTACTTC. Translating it yields CASSLGDERSYEQYF. The chain links TRBV7-8 to TRBJ2-7; D may be TRBD1 or TRBD2 (5 bases each). CDR1 and CDR2 (germline): SGHVS, FQNEAQ. The CDR3 covers 15 residues. V lost 1 base to trimming and J lost 1 base, with 11 bases between them.

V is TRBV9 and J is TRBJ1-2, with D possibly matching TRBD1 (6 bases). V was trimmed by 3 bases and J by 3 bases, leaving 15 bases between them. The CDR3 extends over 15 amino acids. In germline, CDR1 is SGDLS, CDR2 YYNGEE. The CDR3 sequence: CASSEGGSLDYGYTF. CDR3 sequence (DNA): TGTGCCAGCAGCGAGGGGGGCTCTCTGGACTATGGCTACACCTTC.

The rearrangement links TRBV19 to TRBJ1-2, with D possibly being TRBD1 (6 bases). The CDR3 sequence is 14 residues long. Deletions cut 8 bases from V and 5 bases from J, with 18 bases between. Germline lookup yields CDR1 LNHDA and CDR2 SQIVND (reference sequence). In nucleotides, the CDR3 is TGTGCCAGTGCCCCCGCGGGGGCTCGGTATGGCTACACCTTC. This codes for CASAPAGARYGYTF.

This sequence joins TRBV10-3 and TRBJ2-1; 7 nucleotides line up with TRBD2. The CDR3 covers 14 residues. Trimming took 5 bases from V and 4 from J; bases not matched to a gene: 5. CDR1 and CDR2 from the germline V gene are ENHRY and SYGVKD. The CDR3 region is CAISIAGNYNEQFF. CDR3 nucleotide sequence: TGTGCCATCAGTATAGCGGGCAATTACAATGAGCAGTTCTTC.

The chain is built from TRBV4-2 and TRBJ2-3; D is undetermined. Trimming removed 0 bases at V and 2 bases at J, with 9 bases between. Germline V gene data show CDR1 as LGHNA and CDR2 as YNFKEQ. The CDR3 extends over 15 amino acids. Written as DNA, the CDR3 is TGTGCCAGCAGCCAAGATACCCAGATCACAGATACGCAGTATTTT. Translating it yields CASSQDTQITDTQYF.

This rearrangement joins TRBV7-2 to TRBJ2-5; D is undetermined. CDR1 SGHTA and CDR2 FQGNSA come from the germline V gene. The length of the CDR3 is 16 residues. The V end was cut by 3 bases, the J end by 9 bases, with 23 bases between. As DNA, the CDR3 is TGTGCCAGCAGCTTGTTGGGCGCGGCTGCTCAATCGGCCCAGTACTTC. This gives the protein CASSLLGAAAQSAQYF.

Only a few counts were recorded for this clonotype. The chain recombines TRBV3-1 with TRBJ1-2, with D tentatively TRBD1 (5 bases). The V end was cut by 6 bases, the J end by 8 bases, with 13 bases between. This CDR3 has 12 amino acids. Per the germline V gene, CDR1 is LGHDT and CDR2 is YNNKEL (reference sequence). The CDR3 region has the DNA TGTGCCAGCAGTCCCTGGGGGGACGGCTACACCTTC. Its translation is CASSPWGDGYTF.

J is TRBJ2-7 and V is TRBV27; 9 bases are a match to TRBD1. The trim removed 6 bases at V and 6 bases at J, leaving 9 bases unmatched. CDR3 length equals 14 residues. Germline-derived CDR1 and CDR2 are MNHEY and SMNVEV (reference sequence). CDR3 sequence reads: CASRFWTGVGEQYF. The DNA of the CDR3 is TGTGCCAGCAGATTCTGGACAGGGGTTGGCGAGCAGTACTTC.

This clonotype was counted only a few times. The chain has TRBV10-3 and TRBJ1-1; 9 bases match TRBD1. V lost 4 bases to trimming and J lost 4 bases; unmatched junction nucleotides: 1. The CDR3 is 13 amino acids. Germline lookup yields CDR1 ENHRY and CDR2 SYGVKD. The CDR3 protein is CAISGTGVTEAFF. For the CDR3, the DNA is TGTGCCATCAGTGGGACAGGGGTCACTGAAGCTTTCTTT.

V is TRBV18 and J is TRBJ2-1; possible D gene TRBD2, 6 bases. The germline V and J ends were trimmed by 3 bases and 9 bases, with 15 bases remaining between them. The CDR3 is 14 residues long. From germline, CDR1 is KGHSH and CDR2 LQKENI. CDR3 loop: CASSPDRRVSEQFF. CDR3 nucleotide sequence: TGTGCCAGCTCACCGGATCGGAGGGTCAGTGAGCAGTTCTTC.

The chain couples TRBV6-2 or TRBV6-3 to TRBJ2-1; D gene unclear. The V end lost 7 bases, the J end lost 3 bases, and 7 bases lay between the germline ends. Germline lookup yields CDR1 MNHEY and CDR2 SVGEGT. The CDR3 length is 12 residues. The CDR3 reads CASKLFYNEQFF. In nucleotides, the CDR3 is TGTGCCAGCAAGCTCTTCTACAATGAGCAGTTCTTC.

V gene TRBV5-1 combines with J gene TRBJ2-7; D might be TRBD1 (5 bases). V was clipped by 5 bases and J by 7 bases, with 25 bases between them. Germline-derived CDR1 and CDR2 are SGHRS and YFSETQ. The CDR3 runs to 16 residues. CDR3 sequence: CASSHDPSRDGLEQYF. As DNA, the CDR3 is TGCGCCAGCAGTCATGACCCCAGCAGGGATGGCTTGGAGCAGTACTTC.

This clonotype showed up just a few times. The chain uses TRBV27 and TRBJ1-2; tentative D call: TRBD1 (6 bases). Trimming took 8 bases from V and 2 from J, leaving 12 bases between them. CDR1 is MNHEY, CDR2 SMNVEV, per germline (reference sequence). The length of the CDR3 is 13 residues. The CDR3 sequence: CASSGHGNYGYTF. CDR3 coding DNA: TGTGCCAGCTCGGGACATGGCAACTATGGCTACACCTTC.

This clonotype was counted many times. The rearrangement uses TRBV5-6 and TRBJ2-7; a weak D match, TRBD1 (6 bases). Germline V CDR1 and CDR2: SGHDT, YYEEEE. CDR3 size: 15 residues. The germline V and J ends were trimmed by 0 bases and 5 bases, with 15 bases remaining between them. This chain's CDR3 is CASSLARGSRDEQYF. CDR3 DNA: TGTGCCAGCAGCTTGGCCAGGGGTAGCCGCGACGAGCAGTACTTC.

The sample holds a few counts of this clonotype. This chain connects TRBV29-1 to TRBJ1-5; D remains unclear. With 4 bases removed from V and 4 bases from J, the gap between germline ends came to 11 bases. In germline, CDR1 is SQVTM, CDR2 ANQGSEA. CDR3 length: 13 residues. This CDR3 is CSVARASNQPQHF. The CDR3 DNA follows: TGCAGCGTTGCGAGGGCCTCTAATCAGCCCCAGCATTTT.

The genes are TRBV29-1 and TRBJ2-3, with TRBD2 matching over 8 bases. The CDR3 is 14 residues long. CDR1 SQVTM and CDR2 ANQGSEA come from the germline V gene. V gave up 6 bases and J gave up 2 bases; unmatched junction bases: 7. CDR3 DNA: TGCAGCGTCGCCCGTAGCGGGGACACAGATACGCAGTATTTT. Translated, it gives CSVARSGDTDTQYF.

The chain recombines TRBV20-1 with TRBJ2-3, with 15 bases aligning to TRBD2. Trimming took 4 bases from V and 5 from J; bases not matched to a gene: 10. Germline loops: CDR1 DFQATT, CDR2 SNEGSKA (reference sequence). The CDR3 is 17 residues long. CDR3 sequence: CSAKVGRTSGGEDTQYF. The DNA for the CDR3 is TGCAGTGCTAAGGTCGGCCGGACTAGCGGGGGGGAAGATACGCAGTATTTT.

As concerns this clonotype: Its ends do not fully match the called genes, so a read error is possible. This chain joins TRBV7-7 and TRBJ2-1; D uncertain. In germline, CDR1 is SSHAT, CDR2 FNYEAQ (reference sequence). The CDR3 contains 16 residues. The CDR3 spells CASSPTALISYNEQFF. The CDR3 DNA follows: TGTGCTAGCAGCCCCACAGCTTTGATCTCCTACAATGAGCAGTTCTTC.

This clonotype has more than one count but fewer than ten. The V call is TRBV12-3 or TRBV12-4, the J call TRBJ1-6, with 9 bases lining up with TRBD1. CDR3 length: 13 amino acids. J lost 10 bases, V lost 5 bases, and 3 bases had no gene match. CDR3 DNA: TGTGCCAGCAGTCCGGGACAGGGATCACCCCTCCACTTT. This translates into CASSPGQGSPLHF.

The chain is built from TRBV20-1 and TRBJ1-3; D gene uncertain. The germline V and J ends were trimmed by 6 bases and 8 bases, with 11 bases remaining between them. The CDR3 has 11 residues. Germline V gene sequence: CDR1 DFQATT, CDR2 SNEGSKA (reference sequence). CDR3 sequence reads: CSASRPDTIYF. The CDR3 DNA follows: TGCAGTGCCTCCCGCCCGGACACCATATATTTT.

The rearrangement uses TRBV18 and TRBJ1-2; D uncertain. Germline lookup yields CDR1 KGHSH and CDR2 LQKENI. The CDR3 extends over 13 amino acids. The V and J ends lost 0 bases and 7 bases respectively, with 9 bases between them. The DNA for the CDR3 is TGTGCCAGCTCACCACCGAACAGATCTGGCTACACCTTC. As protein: CASSPPNRSGYTF.

The CDR3 reads CASSRAGEYNEQFF. The CDR3 bases are TGTGCCAGCAGTCGCGCGGGCGAGTACAATGAGCAGTTCTTC. The V call is TRBV12-3 or TRBV12-4, the J call TRBJ2-1; a weak D match, TRBD2 (5 bases). The CDR3 has 14 amino acids. Deletions cut 5 bases from V and 4 bases from J, with 12 bases between.

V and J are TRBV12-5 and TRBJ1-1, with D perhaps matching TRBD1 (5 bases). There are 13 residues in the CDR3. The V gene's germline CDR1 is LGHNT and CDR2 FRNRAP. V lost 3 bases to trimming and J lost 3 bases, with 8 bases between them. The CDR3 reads CASGLSGHTEAFF. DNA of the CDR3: TGTGCTAGTGGTTTATCGGGGCACACTGAAGCTTTCTTT.